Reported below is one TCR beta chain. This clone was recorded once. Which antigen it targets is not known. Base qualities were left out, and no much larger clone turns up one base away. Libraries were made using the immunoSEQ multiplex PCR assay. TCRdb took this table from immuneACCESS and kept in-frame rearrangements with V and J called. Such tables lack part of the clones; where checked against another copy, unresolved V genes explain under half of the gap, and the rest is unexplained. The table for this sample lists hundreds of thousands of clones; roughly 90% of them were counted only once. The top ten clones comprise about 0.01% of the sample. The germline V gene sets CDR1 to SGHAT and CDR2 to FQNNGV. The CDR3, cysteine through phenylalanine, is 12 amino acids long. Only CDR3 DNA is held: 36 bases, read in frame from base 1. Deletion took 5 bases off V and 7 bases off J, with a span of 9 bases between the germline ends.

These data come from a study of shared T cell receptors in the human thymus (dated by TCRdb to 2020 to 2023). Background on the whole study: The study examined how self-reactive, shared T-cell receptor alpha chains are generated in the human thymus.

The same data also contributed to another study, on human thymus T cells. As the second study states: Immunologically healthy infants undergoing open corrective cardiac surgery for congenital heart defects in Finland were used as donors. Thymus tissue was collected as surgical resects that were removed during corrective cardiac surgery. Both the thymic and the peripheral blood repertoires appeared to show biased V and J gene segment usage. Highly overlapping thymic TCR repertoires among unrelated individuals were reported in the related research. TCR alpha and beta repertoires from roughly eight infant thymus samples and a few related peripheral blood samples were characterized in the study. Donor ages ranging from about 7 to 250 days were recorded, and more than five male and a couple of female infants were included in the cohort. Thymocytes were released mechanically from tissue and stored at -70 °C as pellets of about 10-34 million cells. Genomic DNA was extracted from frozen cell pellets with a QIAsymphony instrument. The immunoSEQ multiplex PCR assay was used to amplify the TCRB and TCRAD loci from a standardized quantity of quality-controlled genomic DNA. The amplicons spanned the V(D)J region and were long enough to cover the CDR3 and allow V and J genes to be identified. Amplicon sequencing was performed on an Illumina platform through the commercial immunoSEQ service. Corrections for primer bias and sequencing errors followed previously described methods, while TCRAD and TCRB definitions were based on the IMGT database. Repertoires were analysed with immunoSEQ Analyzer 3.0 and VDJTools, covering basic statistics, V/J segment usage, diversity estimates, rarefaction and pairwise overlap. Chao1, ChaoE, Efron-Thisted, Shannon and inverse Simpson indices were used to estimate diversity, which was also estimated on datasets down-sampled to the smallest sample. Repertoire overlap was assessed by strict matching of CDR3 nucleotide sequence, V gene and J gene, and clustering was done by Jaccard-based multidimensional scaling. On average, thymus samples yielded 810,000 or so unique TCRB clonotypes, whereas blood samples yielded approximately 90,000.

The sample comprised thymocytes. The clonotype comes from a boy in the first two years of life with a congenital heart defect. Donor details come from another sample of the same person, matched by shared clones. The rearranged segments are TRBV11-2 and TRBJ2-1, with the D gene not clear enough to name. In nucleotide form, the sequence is TGTGCCAGCAGCAGAATACAAAATGAGCAGTTCTTC. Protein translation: CASSRIQNEQFF.